The 20 T cell receptor beta chains given below trace back to one sample, sequenced in a study of cytomegalovirus exposure and HLA in healthy donors (dated by TCRdb to the late 2010s). Library preparation was by the immunoSEQ multiplex PCR assay. TCRdb provides this immuneACCESS table in a form limited to in-frame rearrangements. Some clones are lacking; in checked studies, under half of them reflect an unresolved V gene, and why the rest are absent is not known. This sample comprises some 99,000 clones, about nine tenths of them detected only once. Approximately 2.3% of the sample is taken by the ten largest. Sequencing input: PBMCs. The source of these receptors is a woman between 18 and 29 years old in good health and CMV-seronegative.

The chain links TRBV7-6 to TRBJ2-1; D not certain. CDR3 length equals 12 residues. Germline V CDR1 and CDR2: SGHVS, FNYEAQ. The V end was cut by 5 bases, the J end by 5 bases, with 7 bases between. The CDR3 region is CASSHADNEQFF. Here the CDR3 DNA reads TGTGCCAGCAGCCACGCGGACAATGAGCAGTTCTTC.

The V and J genes are TRBV2 and TRBJ2-1; tentative D call: TRBD1 (6 bases). The germline V and J ends were trimmed by 7 bases and 8 bases, with 18 bases remaining between them. From germline, CDR1 is SNHLY and CDR2 FYNNEI. The length of the CDR3 is 14 residues. CDR3 residues: CASNRVLVRDEQFF. CDR3 bases: TGTGCCAGCAACAGGGTGCTAGTACGCGATGAGCAGTTCTTC.

V is TRBV27 and J is TRBJ2-1, with TRBD2 identical over 15 bases. The length of the CDR3 is 18 residues. The V gene's germline CDR1 is MNHEY and CDR2 SMNVEV (reference sequence). Germline trimming cut 7 bases from V and 0 bases from J; bases unmatched to any gene: 7. CDR3 residues: CASTPGLAGGRSYNEQFF. The CDR3 DNA is TGTGCCAGCACCCCGGGACTAGCGGGAGGTCGCTCCTACAATGAGCAGTTCTTC.

In this sample, this clone turned up a few times. This chain joins TRBV18 and TRBJ1-6; 9 nucleotides align to TRBD1. Germline CDR1 and CDR2: KGHSH and LQKENI. The CDR3 is 14 residues long. The junction had 3 bases not matched to a gene; V was cut back by 3 bases and J by 9 bases. Here the CDR3 DNA reads TGTGCCAGCTCACCCGAGGGACAGGGTTCACCCCTCCACTTT. It yields the protein CASSPEGQGSPLHF. Full variable domain (missing parts from reference TRBV18 and TRBJ1-6): NAGVMQNPRHLVRRRGQEARLRCSPMKGHSHVYWYRQLPEEGLKFMVYLQKENIIDESGMPKERFSAEFPKEGPSILRIQQVVRGDSAAYFCASSPEGQGSPLHFGNGTRLTVT.

This clone showed up just a few times. The rearrangement links TRBV9 to TRBJ2-1, with a weak D call TRBD2 (6 bases). The germline CDR1 and CDR2 sequences are SGDLS and YYNGEE. The CDR3 has 15 amino acids. Trimming removed 2 bases from V and 3 bases from J, with 12 bases in between. The CDR3 DNA sequence: TGTGCCAGCAGCGTTTTGGGGGGAAACTACAATGAGCAGTTCTTC. Amino acids: CASSVLGGNYNEQFF. The complete variable domain, with remaining parts taken from reference TRBV9 and TRBJ2-1, reads DSGVTQTPKHLITATGQRVTLRCSPRSGDLSVYWYQQSLDQGLQFLIQYYNGEERAKGNILERFSAQQFPDLHSELNLSSLELGDSALYFCASSVLGGNYNEQFFGPGTRLTVL.

The chain carries TRBV2 and TRBJ2-3; possible D gene TRBD2, 6 bases. The CDR3 has 14 amino acids. Trimming pared 3 bases from V and 4 bases from J, leaving 11 bases between. CDR1 is SNHLY, CDR2 FYNNEI, per germline. The CDR3 loop is CASSEGGGADTQYF. The CDR3 DNA reads TGTGCCAGCAGTGAGGGGGGTGGAGCAGATACGCAGTATTTT.

This clone was counted at least ten times. DNA of the CDR3: TGTGCCAGCAGGGAGACAGGGGGTTCGGGTTACGAGCAGTACTTC. Translation gives CASRETGGSGYEQYF. The chain uses TRBV11-1 and TRBJ2-7; 9 bases agree with TRBD1. J was trimmed by 4 bases and V by 6 bases; bases with no gene match: 10. The CDR3 has 15 residues. Germline CDR1 and CDR2: SGHAT and FQDESV (reference sequence).

In regard to this clone: The junction and the germline gene differ at one end; a read error may be behind it. This chain joins TRBV6-5 and TRBJ2-2, with D perhaps matching TRBD2 (5 bases). The germline CDR1 and CDR2 sequences are MNHEY and SVGAGI. The CDR3 covers 14 residues. CDR3 coding DNA: TGTGCCAGCAGCGGCGGGTTGAACATCGGGGAGCTGTTTTTT. Residues: CASSGGLNIGELFF.

The chain joins TRBV5-1 to TRBJ2-2; TRBD2 agrees at 8 bases. CDR1 and CDR2 from the germline V gene are SGHRS and YFSETQ. The CDR3 sequence is 15 residues long. J lost 6 bases, V lost 0 bases, and 4 bases had no gene match. Here the CDR3 DNA reads TGCGCCAGCAGCTTGGCGGGAGGGGTTCCCGGGGAGCTGTTTTTT. Translation: CASSLAGGVPGELFF.

The chain employs TRBV4-2 and TRBJ2-1, with a possible D match to TRBD1 (6 bases). With 8 bases removed from V and 4 bases from J, the gap between germline ends came to 18 bases. Germline V gives CDR1 LGHNA, CDR2 YNFKEQ. The CDR3 is made up of 15 amino acids. The CDR3 sequence is CASGRPGAVYNEQFF. CDR3 coding DNA: TGTGCCAGCGGTCGTCCAGGGGCTGTTTACAATGAGCAGTTCTTC.

Details on this clone: This CDR3 is also generated by other DNA sequences in the sample. This chain connects TRBV28 to TRBJ1-1; possible D gene TRBD1, 5 bases. This CDR3 is 12 amino acids long. Germline CDR1 and CDR2: MDHEN and SYDVKM. V was trimmed by 6 bases and J by 7 bases, leaving 12 bases between them. The CDR3 DNA is TGTGCCAGCAGAATCCAGGGTTTTGAAGCTTTCTTT. Translating gives CASRIQGFEAFF.

This chain links TRBV5-1 with TRBJ2-1; no clear D gene. Germline CDR1 is SGHRS and CDR2 is YFSETQ. The V and J ends lost 2 bases and 2 bases respectively, with 14 bases between them. The length of the CDR3 is 16 residues. The CDR3 protein is CASSFFGGSTYNEQFF. The CDR3 bases are TGCGCCAGCAGCTTCTTTGGCGGATCAACCTACAATGAGCAGTTCTTC. The variable domain in full, with the rest retrieved from reference TRBV5-1 and TRBJ2-1, is KAGVTQTPRYLIKTRGQQVTLSCSPISGHRSVSWYQQTPGQGLQFLFEYFSETQRNKGNFPGRFSGRQFSNSRSEMNVSTLELGDSALYLCASSFFGGSTYNEQFFGPGTRLTVL.

The CDR3 region has the DNA TGTGCCAGCAGTTACGACAGGGGGAATCAGCCCCAGCATTTT. Amino acids: CASSYDRGNQPQHF. The chain couples TRBV6-5 to TRBJ1-5; TRBD1 matches at 9 bases. CDR1 is MNHEY, CDR2 SVGAGI, per germline. V trimming: 2 bases; J trimming: 4 bases; junction bases outside the gene matches: 0. The CDR3 contains 14 residues.

This clone was seen a few times. The chain is built from TRBV4-1 and TRBJ1-5; a weak D match, TRBD1 (6 bases). V lost 2 bases to trimming and J lost 6 bases, with 8 bases between them. CDR3 length equals 13 residues. The germline V gene encodes CDR1 MGHRA and CDR2 YSYEKL. In DNA, the CDR3 is TGCGCCAGCAGCCAACTCAGGGGTCAGCCCCAGCATTTT. Its protein is CASSQLRGQPQHF.

The rearrangement joins TRBV15 to TRBJ1-1; D is ambiguous. This CDR3 region has 13 residues. Germline CDR1 and CDR2: LNHNV and YYDKDF (reference sequence). V lost 8 bases and J 1 base, leaving 11 bases between the germline ends. The CDR3, as DNA: TGTGCCACCTCCCAGGTCGGGAACACTGAAGCTTTCTTT. This sequence encodes CATSQVGNTEAFF. The full variable domain, with the rest looked up from reference TRBV15 and TRBJ1-1, is DAMVIQNPRYQVTQFGKPVTLSCSQTLNHNVMYWYQQKSSQAPKLLFHYYDKDFNNEADTPDNFQSRRPNTSFCFLDIRSPGLGDTAMYLCATSQVGNTEAFFGQGTRLTVV.

This clone was detected a few times. Other DNA sequences in the same sample also yield this CDR3. The chain joins TRBV7-2 to TRBJ2-3; 8 bases line up with TRBD1. Trimming at V came to 5 bases and at J to 1 base, leaving 2 bases not matched to a gene. This CDR3 is 14 amino acids long. Germline lookup yields CDR1 SGHTA and CDR2 FQGNSA. CDR3 protein: CASSLDRGTDTQYF. CDR3 bases: TGTGCCAGCAGCCTGGACAGGGGCACAGATACGCAGTATTTT.

This chain links TRBV5-1 with TRBJ2-6; 7 bases match TRBD1. The CDR3 runs to 21 residues. CDR1 and CDR2 (germline): SGHRS, YFSETQ. Trimming at V came to 4 bases and at J to 0 bases, leaving 19 bases not matched to a gene. CDR3 in amino acids: CASSTRPKTGVEISGANVLTF. CDR3 DNA sequence: TGCGCCAGCAGCACCCGCCCAAAAACAGGGGTCGAAATCTCTGGGGCCAACGTCCTGACTTTC.

In this sample, this clone turned up many times. The chain is built from TRBV11-2 and TRBJ1-2; TRBD1 matches 10 bases. Germline CDR1 and CDR2: SGHAT and FQNNGV. Trimming took 5 bases from V and 6 from J; bases not matched to a gene: 15. The length of the CDR3 is 17 residues. CDR3 residues: CASSPGTGAPPRDGYTF. The CDR3, as DNA: TGTGCCAGCAGCCCCGGGACAGGGGCCCCTCCAAGAGATGGCTACACCTTC.

The CDR3 region is CASSYRQDNEQFF. DNA of the CDR3: TGTGCCAGCAGTTATCGGCAGGACAATGAGCAGTTCTTC. The chain is built from TRBV6-5 and TRBJ2-1, with unresolved D. This CDR3 is 13 amino acids long. Germline V gene sequence: CDR1 MNHEY, CDR2 SVGAGI. V shed 3 bases and J shed 5 bases, with 8 bases lying between them.

This clone has a count of ten or more. V gene TRBV15 combines with J gene TRBJ2-2; 12 bases line up with TRBD2. CDR1 LNHNV and CDR2 YYDKDF come from the germline V gene (reference sequence). The CDR3 spans 17 residues. The J segment lost 7 bases and the V segment lost 0 bases, leaving 6 bases of the junction unmatched. Written as DNA, the CDR3 is TGTGCCACCAGCAGAGATCGTCTAGCGGGAGGGGACGGGGAGCTGTTTTTT. Residues: CATSRDRLAGGDGELFF.